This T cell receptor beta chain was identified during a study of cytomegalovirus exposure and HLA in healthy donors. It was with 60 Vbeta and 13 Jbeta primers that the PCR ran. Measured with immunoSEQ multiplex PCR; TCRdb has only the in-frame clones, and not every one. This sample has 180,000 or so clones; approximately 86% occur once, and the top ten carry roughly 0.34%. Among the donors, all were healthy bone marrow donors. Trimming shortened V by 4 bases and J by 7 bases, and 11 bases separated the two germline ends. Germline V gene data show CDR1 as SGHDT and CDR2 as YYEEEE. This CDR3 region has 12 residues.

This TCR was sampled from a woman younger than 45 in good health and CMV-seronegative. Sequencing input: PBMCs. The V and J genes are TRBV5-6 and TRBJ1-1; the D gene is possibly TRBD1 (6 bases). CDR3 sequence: CASSGYRDEAFF. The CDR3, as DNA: TGTGCCAGCAGCGGATACAGGGATGAAGCTTTCTTT.